Sequencing of this TCR beta chain was carried out in a study of blood T cell repertoires in COVID-19. Study-level information: In each case, the material was cDNA or gDNA derived from T cells, B-cell-depleted T cells, or PBMCs.

CDR3 length: 10 residues. Germline V gene data show CDR1 as DFQATT and CDR2 as SNEGSKA (reference sequence). V gave up 2 bases and J gave up 11 bases, with 9 bases separating them. The repertoire was sequenced with immunoSEQ multiplex PCR; TCRdb's copy has only in-frame clones and lacks some. Of over 65,000 clones listed, around nine tenths are singletons. V is TRBV20-1 and J is TRBJ1-1; D gene unclear. The origin of this receptor is an older man with COVID-19, enrolled during active disease. Sequenced sample: peripheral blood. The CDR3 here is CSARQDRAFF. DNA for the CDR3: TGCAGTGCTAGACAGGATCGGGCTTTCTTT.